This TCR beta chain was obtained from a study of CD8 T cells in Susac syndrome. As for the study in general: Treatment at blood withdrawal was none, corticosteroids, or intravenous immunoglobulin alone in Susac syndrome patients. Broader study findings: The CD4+ T cell repertoires of Susac syndrome were found to show no clonal expansion.

To note about this clonotype: Its target is not known.

CDR3 length equals 14 residues. The germline V gene has CDR1 SGHNT and CDR2 YYREEE (reference sequence). V dropped 3 bases and J dropped 9 bases, with 16 bases sitting between them. TCR beta from blood CD8+ and CD4+ T cells was sequenced. A quantity of about 0.5 to 1 ug RNA underwent reverse transcription using random hexamers. TCRdb reanalysed the immunoSEQ multiplex PCR reads using MiXCR and keeps one entry per CDR3 protein. The top ten hold over 0.075% of the sample, which has 120,000 to 150,000 distinct CDR3 sequences, under 97% seen once. Sequencing was performed on CD4+ T cells from PBMCs. The chain is built from TRBV5-4 and TRBJ2-1, with D perhaps assigned TRBD1 or TRBD2 (5 bases each). The TCR sequence derives from a human donor with Susac syndrome. CDR3 loop: CASSSQGARGEQFF. The CDR3 DNA sequence: TGTGCCAGCAGCTCCCAGGGAGCTCGGGGTGAGCAGTTCTTC.